This T cell receptor beta chain is drawn from a study of vaccination effects on CD4 cells after COVID-19. Repertoires were generated with immunoSEQ multiplex PCR, while TCRdb's copy carries only in-frame clones and drops some. The sample includes about 43,000 clones, around three quarters of them seen just once. This clone was seen a handful of times. The antigen remains unidentified. Prior to sequencing, the ViraFEST assay stimulated PBMC with viral peptide pools, which expanded the antigen-specific CD4+ T cells. Subsequent to a culture period of around eleven days, CD4+ T cells were isolated. According to the study, vaccine recipients showed no prior SARS-CoV-2 infection and negative nucleocapsid antibodies. Both day 3 and day 7 saw half the medium replaced with IL-2 medium. The V segment lost 3 bases and the J segment 2 bases; nucleotides outside the gene matches: 7. Germline lookup yields CDR1 MNHEY and CDR2 SMNVEV (reference sequence). The CDR3 has 16 residues.

The chain recombines TRBV27 with TRBJ2-4; the match to TRBD1 covers 7 bases. The clonotype was recovered from a human donor who received a COVID-19 vaccine. The sample in question was CD4+ T cells from PBMCs cultured with SARS-CoV-2 spike peptides, obtained before COVID-19 vaccination. This chain's CDR3 is CASSFTSRGTKNIQYF. The CDR3 DNA follows: TGTGCCAGCAGTTTTACCTCCAGGGGGACCAAAAACATTCAGTACTTC.